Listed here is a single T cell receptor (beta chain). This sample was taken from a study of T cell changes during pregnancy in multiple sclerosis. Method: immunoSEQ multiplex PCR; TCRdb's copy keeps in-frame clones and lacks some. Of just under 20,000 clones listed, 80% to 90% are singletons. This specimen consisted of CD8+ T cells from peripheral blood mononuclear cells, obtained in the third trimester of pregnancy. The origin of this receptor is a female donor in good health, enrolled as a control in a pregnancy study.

The CDR3, as DNA: TGTGCCATCAGGGAAGGGGGCACAGATACGCAGTATTTT. Its translation is CAIREGGTDTQYF. The rearrangement links TRBV10-3 to TRBJ2-3; maybe TRBD1 (5 bases). Trimming stripped 6 bases from V and 1 base from J, with 8 bases between. The CDR3 has 13 amino acids. CDR1 ENHRY and CDR2 SYGVKD come from the germline V gene.